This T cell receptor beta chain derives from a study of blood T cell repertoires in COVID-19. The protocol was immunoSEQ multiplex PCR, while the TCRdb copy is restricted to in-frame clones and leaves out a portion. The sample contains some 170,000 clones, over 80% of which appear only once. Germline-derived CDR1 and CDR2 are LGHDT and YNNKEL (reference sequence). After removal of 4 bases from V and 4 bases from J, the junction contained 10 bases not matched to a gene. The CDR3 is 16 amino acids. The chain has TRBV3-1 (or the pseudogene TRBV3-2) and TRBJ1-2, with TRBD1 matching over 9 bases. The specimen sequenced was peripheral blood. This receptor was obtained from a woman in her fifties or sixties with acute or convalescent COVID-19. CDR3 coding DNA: TGTGCCAGCAGCCTGGCGGGACAGGGAGGAAGCTATGGCTACACCTTC. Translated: CASSLAGQGGSYGYTF.